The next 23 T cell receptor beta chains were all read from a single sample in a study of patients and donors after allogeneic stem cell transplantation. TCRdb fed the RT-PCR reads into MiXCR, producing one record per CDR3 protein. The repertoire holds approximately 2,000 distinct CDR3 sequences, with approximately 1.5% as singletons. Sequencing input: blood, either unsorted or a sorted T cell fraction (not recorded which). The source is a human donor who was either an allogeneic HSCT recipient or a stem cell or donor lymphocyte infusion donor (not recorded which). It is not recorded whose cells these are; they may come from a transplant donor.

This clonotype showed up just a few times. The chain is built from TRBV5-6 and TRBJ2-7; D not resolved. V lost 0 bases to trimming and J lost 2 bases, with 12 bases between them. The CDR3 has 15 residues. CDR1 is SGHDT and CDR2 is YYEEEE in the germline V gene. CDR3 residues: CASSLVTGFTYEQYF. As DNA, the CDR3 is TGTGCCAGCAGCTTGGTTACCGGCTTTACCTACGAGCAGTACTTC.

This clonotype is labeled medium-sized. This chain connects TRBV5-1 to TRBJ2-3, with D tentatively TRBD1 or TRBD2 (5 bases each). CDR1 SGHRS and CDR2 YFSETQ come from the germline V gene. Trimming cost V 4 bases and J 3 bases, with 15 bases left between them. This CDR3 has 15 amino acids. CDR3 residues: CASSPGTRTTDTQYF. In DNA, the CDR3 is TGCGCCAGCAGCCCTGGGACCCGGACGACAGATACGCAGTATTTT.

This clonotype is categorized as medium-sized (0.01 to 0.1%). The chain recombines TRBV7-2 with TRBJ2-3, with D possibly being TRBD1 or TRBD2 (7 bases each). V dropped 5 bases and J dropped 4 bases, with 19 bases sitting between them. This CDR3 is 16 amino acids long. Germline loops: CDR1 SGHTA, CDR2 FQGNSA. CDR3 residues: CASSPAGTGAADTQYF. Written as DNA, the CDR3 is TGTGCCAGCAGCCCAGCGGGAACAGGGGCGGCAGATACGCAGTATTTT.

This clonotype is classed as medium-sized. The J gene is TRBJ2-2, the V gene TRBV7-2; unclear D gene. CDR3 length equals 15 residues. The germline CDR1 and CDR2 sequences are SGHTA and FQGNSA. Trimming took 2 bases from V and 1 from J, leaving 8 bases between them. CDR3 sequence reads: CASSLTGVNTGELFF. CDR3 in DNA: TGTGCCAGCAGCTTAACGGGCGTGAACACCGGGGAGCTGTTTTTT. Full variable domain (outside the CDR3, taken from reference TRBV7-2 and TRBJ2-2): GAGVSQSPSNKVTEKGKDVELRCDPISGHTALYWYRQSLGQGLEFLIYFQGNSAPDKSGLPSDRFSAERTGGSVSTLTIQRTQQEDSAVYLCASSLTGVNTGELFFGEGSRLTVL.

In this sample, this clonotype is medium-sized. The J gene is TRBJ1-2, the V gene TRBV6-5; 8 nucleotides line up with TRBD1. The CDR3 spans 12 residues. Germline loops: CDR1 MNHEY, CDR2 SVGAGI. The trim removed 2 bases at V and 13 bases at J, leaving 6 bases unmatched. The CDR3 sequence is CASSYGQGPLTF. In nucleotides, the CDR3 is TGTGCCAGCAGTTACGGACAGGGCCCGCTCACCTTC.

CDR3 sequence reads: CASSLVPGNEKLFF. The CDR3 region has the DNA TGTGCCAGCAGCTTAGTACCGGGCAATGAAAAACTGTTTTTT. The chain is built from TRBV7-2 and TRBJ1-4; D gene unclear. The CDR3 contains 14 residues. Trimming took off 1 base at V and 5 bases at J, with 8 bases between the two ends. Germline lookup yields CDR1 SGHTA and CDR2 FQGNSA.

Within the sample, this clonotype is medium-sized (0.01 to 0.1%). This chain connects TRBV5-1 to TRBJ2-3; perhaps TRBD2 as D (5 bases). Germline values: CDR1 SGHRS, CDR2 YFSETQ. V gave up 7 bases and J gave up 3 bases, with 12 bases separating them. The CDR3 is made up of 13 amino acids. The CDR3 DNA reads TGCGCCAGCGCCAACGAGCGGACAGATACGCAGTATTTT. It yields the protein CASANERTDTQYF.

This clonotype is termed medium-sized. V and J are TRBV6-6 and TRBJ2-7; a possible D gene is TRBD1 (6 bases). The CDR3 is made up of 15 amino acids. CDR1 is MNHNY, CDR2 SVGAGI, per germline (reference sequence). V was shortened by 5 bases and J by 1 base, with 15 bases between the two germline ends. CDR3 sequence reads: CASSTWDTLSYEQYV. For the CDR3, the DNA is TGTGCCAGCAGTACTTGGGACACCTTATCCTACGAGCAGTACGTC.

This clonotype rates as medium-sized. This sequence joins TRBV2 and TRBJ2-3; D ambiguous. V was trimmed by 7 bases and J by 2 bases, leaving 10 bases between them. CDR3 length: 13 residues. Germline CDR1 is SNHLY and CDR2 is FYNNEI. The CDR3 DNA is TGTGCCAGCAAGGGAAGCCCCACAGATACGCAGTATTTT. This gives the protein CASKGSPTDTQYF.

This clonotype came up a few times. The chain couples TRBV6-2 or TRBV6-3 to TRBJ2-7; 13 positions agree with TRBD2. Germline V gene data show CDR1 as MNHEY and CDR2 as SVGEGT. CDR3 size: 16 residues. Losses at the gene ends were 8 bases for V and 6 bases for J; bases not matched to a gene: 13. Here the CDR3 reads CASGLAGAFQTGEQYF. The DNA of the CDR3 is TGTGCCAGCGGACTAGCGGGGGCCTTTCAGACGGGCGAGCAGTACTTC.

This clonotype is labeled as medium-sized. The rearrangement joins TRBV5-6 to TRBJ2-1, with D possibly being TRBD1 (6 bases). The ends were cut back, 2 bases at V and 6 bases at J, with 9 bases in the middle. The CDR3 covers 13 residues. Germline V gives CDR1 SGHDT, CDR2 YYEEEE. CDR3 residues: CASSFARGNEQFF. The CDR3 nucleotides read TGTGCCAGCAGCTTCGCCAGGGGCAATGAGCAGTTCTTC.

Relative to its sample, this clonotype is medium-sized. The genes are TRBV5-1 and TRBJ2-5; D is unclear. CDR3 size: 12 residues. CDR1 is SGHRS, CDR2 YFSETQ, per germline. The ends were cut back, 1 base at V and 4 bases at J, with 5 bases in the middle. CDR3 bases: TGCGCCAGCAGCTTGAGAGGAGAGACCCAGTACTTC. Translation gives CASSLRGETQYF. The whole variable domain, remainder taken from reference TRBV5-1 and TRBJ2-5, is KAGVTQTPRYLIKTRGQQVTLSCSPISGHRSVSWYQQTPGQGLQFLFEYFSETQRNKGNFPGRFSGRQFSNSRSEMNVSTLELGDSALYLCASSLRGETQYFGPGTRLLVL.

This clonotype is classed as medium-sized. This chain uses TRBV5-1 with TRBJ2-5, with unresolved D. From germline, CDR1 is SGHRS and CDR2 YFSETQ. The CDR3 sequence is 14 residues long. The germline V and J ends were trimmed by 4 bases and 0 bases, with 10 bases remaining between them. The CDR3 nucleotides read TGCGCCAGCAGCGTCAGAGGACACCAAGAGACCCAGTACTTC. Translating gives CASSVRGHQETQYF.

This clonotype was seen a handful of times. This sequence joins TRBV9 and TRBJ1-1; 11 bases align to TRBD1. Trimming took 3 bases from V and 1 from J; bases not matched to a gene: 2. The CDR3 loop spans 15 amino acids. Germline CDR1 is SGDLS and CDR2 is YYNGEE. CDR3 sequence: CASSEGQGANTEAFF. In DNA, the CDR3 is TGTGCCAGCAGCGAAGGACAGGGGGCGAACACTGAAGCTTTCTTT.

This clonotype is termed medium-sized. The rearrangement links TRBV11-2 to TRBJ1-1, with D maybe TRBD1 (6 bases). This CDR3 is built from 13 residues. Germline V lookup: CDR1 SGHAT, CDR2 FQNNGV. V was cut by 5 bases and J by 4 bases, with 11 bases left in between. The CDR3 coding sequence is TGTGCCAGCAGCCCCACAGGGTTCACTGAAGCTTTCTTT. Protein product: CASSPTGFTEAFF.

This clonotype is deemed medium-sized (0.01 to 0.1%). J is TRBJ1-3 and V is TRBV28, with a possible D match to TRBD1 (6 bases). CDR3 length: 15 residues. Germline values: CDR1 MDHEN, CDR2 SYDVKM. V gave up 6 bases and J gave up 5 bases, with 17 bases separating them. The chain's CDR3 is CASSLTTGSRNTIYF. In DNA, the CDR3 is TGTGCCAGCAGCCTCACCACAGGGAGTCGAAACACCATATATTTT.

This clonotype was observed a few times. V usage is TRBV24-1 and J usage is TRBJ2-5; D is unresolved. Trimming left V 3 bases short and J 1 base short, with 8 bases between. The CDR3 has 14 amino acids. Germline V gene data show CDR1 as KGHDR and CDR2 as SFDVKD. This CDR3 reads CATSDTGSQETQYF. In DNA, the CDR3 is TGTGCCACCAGTGATACGGGCTCCCAAGAGACCCAGTACTTC.

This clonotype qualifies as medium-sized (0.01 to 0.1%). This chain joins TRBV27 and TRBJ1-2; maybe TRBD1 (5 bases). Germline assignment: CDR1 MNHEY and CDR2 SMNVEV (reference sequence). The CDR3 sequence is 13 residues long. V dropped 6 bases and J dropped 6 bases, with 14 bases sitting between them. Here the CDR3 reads CASSEGTANGYTF. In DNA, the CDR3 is TGTGCCAGCAGCGAGGGGACCGCGAATGGCTACACCTTC.

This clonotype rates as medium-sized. This chain's CDR3 is CASSLQARGTDTQYF. The CDR3 DNA reads as TGTGCCAGCAGCCTACAGGCCCGGGGCACAGATACGCAGTATTTT. The J gene is TRBJ2-3, the V gene TRBV7-3, with D tentatively TRBD1 (5 bases). Germline V gives CDR1 SGHTA, CDR2 FQGTGA. V was shortened by 5 bases and J by 1 base, with 13 bases between the two germline ends. This CDR3 is built from 15 residues.

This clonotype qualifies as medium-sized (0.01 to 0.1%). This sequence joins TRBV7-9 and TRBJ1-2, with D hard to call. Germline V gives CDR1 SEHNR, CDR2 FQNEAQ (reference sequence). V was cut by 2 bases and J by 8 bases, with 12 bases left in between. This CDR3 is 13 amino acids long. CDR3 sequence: CASSLKDGPGYTF. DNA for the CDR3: TGTGCCAGCAGCTTAAAAGACGGACCCGGCTACACCTTC.

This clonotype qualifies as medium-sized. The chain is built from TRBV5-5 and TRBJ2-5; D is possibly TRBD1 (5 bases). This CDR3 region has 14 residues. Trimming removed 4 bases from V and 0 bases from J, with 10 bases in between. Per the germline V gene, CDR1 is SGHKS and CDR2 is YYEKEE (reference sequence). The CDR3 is CASSHRTDQETQYF. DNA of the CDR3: TGTGCCAGCAGCCACAGGACGGACCAAGAGACCCAGTACTTC.

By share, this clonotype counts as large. The CDR3 DNA sequence: TGTGCCAGCAGTGCCACAGGGGGCGATTCACCCCTCCACTTT. This translates into CASSATGGDSPLHF. The rearrangement joins TRBV25-1 to TRBJ1-6, with TRBD1 matching over 9 bases. CDR1 MGHDK and CDR2 SYGVNS come from the germline V gene. The V segment lost 4 bases and the J segment 8 bases; nucleotides outside the gene matches: 3. The CDR3 loop spans 14 amino acids.

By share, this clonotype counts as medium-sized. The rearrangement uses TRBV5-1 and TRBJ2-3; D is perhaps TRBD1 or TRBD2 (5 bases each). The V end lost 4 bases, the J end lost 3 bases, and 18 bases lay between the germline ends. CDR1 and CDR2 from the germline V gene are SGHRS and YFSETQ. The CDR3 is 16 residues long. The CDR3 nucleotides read TGCGCCAGCAGCCCGAGGGGTAGGGGACCGACAGATACGCAGTATTTT. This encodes CASSPRGRGPTDTQYF.